This T cell receptor (beta chain) comes out of a study of neurological immune-mediated disorders. Overall study findings and caveats: Because no CDR3 amino acid sequences were shared across subjects by expanded clones, private repertoires were suggested in all groups.

TCRdb called the 5' RACE reads again in MiXCR, with one record for every CDR3 protein. The table lists more than 30,000 distinct CDR3 sequences, roughly 6.9% of them singletons, with approximately 5.3% in the top ten. The T cells used for sorted libraries numbered around 1 million, either CD4+ or CD8+. CDR3 size: 13 residues. The ends lost 7 bases at V and 9 bases at J; junction bases unmatched: 3. Germline assignment: CDR1 MNHNY and CDR2 SVGAGI (reference sequence). This clonotype has ten or more counts. What it binds is not known. Sequencing was done on a sample of CD4+ T cells from blood. This TCR was sampled from a man between 45 and 60 years old in good health. The chain has TRBV6-6 and TRBJ2-1, with 13 bases matching TRBD2. Here the CDR3 reads CASIGLAGAEQFF. Written as DNA, the CDR3 is TGTGCCAGCATCGGACTAGCGGGAGCTGAGCAGTTCTTC.